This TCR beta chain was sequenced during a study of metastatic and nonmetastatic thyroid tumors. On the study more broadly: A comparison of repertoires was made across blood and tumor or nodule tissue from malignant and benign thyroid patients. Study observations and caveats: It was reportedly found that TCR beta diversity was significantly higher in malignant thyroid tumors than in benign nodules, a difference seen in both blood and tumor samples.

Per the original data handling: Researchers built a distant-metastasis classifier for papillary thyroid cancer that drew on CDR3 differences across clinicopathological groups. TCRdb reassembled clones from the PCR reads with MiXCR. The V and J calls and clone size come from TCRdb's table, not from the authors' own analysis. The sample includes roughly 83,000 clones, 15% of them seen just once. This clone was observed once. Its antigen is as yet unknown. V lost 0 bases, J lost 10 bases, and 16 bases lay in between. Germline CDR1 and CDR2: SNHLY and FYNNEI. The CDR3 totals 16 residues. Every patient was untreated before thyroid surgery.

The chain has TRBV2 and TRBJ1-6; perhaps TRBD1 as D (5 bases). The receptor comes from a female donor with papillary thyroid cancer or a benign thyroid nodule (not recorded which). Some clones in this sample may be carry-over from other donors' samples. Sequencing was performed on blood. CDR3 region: CASSEAGVVVGSPLHF. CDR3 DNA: TGTGCCAGCAGTGAAGCGGGGGTAGTCGTAGGCTCACCCCTCCACTTT.